The TCR beta chain described here comes from a study of CD8+CD57+ T cells in acquired aplastic anemia. Study-wide context: Isolated CD4+ and CD8+ cells, once sorted, yielded DNA averaging about 3.2 ug.

Profiling that covered TCR beta VDJ and CDR3 relied on genomic DNA as its template. TCRdb re-derived calls from the reads in MiXCR, one entry per CDR3 protein. The sample carries about 220,000 distinct CDR3 sequences, around 32% recorded once. Notes on the study in general: The CD8+ Simpson's diversity of patients and controls was not significantly different. The study identified roughly 31 CD8+ CDR3 sequences shared by patients and controls.

The J segment lost 5 bases and the V segment lost 6 bases, leaving 7 bases of the junction unmatched. In germline, CDR1 is SQVTM, CDR2 ANQGSEA. The length of the CDR3 is 14 residues. For this clonotype: What it recognizes is unknown.

Sequencing was done on a sample of sorted CD4+, CD8+, or CD8+CD57+ T cells (not recorded which) from PBMCs. The TCR was taken from a human donor in good health, serving as a control. The chain joins TRBV29-1 to TRBJ2-3, with TRBD1 identical over 11 bases. DNA of the CDR3: TGCAGCGTCCTACCCGGGACAGGGGGAGATACGCAGTATTTT. It yields the protein CSVLPGTGGDTQYF.